This TCR beta chain derives from a study of T cell responses to AZD1222 COVID-19 vaccine. Study-wide context: Second doses at about 4 or about 12 weeks were pooled. The study, taken as a whole, reports: Donors were mostly white British, more females; clonal diversity possibly underestimated. Spike-specific TCR breadth and depth both grew after two AZD1222 doses.

There are a few counts of this clone. The antigen is not known. The germline V gene has CDR1 GTSNPN and CDR2 SVGIG (reference sequence). The CDR3 length is 13 residues. Trimming left V 3 bases short and J 6 bases short, with 9 bases between. TCRdb's table, derived via immunoSEQ multiplex PCR, lists solely in-frame clones and lacks some. The sample carries 150,000 to 200,000 clones, 92% recorded once. This specimen consisted of peripheral blood, obtained on day 0 of AZD1222 vaccination. The V and J genes are TRBV30 and TRBJ1-6; D unresolved. The source of this sequence is an adult in good health. Written as DNA, the CDR3 is TGTGCCTGGAGCAAGACCCCTAATTCACCCCTCCACTTT. Translation gives CAWSKTPNSPLHF.